A selection of T cell receptor beta chains follows, all from one sample in a study of CD8 T cells in Susac syndrome. From the immunoSEQ multiplex PCR reads, TCRdb called clonotypes with MiXCR, one entry per CDR3 protein. The repertoire holds hundreds of thousands of distinct CDR3 sequences, with about 91% as singletons. The material sequenced was CD8+ T cells from PBMCs. The receptors stem from a human donor with multiple sclerosis. Each CDR3 is given with its conserved first and last residue. A D gene is named only where the DNA matches it firmly. Rows give clone size only sometimes, using once, few, many, or a class for an expanded clone.

D: -; size: -; J: TRBJ1-1; V: TRBV9; CDR3: CASSVEGLSGTEAFF; DNA: TGTGCCAGCAGCGTAGAGGGTCTTAGTGGCACTGAAGCTTTCTTT
D: -; size: -; J: TRBJ2-1; V: TRBV7-8; CDR3: CASSPAPWELKEQFF; DNA: TGTGCCAGCAGCCCAGCTCCATGGGAGCTCAAAGAGCAGTTCTTC
D: -; size: few; J: TRBJ2-1; V: TRBV7-3; CDR3: CASSFISGDEQFF; DNA: TGTGCCAGCAGCTTCATTTCAGGGGACGAGCAGTTCTTC
D: -; size: -; J: TRBJ2-5; V: TRBV4-3; CDR3: CASSPSIGGGETQYF; DNA: TGCGCCAGCAGCCCAAGTATAGGGGGGGGTGAGACCCAGTACTTC
D: -; size: -; J: TRBJ1-1; V: TRBV30; CDR3: CAWSGGMNTEAFF; DNA: TGTGCCTGGAGTGGAGGCATGAACACTGAAGCTTTCTTT
D: TRBD1; size: once; J: TRBJ1-3; V: TRBV9; CDR3: CASSVRGQHSGNTIYF; DNA: TGTGCCAGCAGCGTACGGGGACAGCACTCTGGAAACACCATATATTTT
D: -; size: once; J: TRBJ2-1; V: TRBV9; CDR3: CASSVGDSGPSYNEQFF; DNA: TGTGCCAGCAGCGTAGGGGATAGCGGACCCTCCTACAATGAGCAGTTCTTC
D: TRBD1; size: -; J: TRBJ1-1; V: TRBV13; CDR3: CASSSPTGGNTEAFF; DNA: TGTGCCAGCAGCTCGCCGACAGGGGGGAACACTGAAGCTTTCTTT
D: -; size: -; J: TRBJ2-3; V: TRBV7-9; CDR3: CASSFLEDTQYF; DNA: TGTGCCAGCAGCTTTCTCGAAGATACGCAGTATTTT
D: -; size: -; J: TRBJ2-7; V: TRBV5-4; CDR3: CASSPDLGVPYEQYF; DNA: TGTGCCAGCAGCCCGGATCTTGGGGTCCCCTACGAGCAGTACTTC
D: -; size: -; J: TRBJ2-7; V: TRBV6-1; CDR3: CASRESAGLSYEQYF; DNA: TGTGCCAGCAGGGAGTCCGCAGGGTTATCCTACGAGCAGTACTTC
D: -; size: -; J: TRBJ2-2; V: TRBV6-2/TRBV6-3; CDR3: CASSYSIVGSGELFF; DNA: TGTGCCAGCAGTTACTCGATAGTGGGATCCGGGGAGCTGTTTTTT
D: -; size: -; J: TRBJ1-2; V: TRBV27; CDR3: CASMGLRPSYGYTF; DNA: TGTGCCAGCATGGGCCTCCGGCCGAGCTATGGCTACACCTTC
D: -; size: -; J: TRBJ2-4; V: TRBV28; CDR3: CASSFRYDQNIQYF; DNA: TGTGCCAGCAGTTTTAGGTACGATCAAAACATTCAGTACTTC
D: TRBD2; size: -; J: TRBJ2-7; V: TRBV6-5; CDR3: CASSYRGAYEQYF; DNA: TGTGCCAGCAGTTACCGGGGGGCCTACGAGCAGTACTTC
D: -; size: -; J: TRBJ2-1; V: TRBV27; CDR3: CASSLGSGNTIVNEQFF; DNA: TGTGCCAGCAGTTTAGGGTCAGGAAATACAATCGTCAATGAGCAGTTCTTC
D: -; size: -; J: TRBJ1-6; V: TRBV20-1; CDR3: CSARPQSSYNSPLHF; DNA: TGCAGTGCTAGGCCTCAGAGCTCCTATAATTCACCCCTCCACTTT